This entry describes one TCR beta chain. This sample was included in a study of T cell changes during pregnancy in multiple sclerosis. V lost 4 bases and J lost 6, with 11 bases in between. The CDR3 totals 13 residues. The germline V gene has CDR1 MNHEY and CDR2 SVGAGI. Assay: immunoSEQ multiplex PCR; the TCRdb copy retains only in-frame clones and omits some. The sample records over 85,000 clones, about nine tenths being singletons. This specimen was peripheral blood, taken in the second trimester of pregnancy. The chain carries TRBV6-5 and TRBJ2-3; D gene ambiguous. The receptor's source is a female donor in good health, enrolled as a control in a pregnancy study. DNA of the CDR3: TGTGCCAGCAGTTTAGTCCATTCCGATACGCAGTATTTT. Its translation: CASSLVHSDTQYF.